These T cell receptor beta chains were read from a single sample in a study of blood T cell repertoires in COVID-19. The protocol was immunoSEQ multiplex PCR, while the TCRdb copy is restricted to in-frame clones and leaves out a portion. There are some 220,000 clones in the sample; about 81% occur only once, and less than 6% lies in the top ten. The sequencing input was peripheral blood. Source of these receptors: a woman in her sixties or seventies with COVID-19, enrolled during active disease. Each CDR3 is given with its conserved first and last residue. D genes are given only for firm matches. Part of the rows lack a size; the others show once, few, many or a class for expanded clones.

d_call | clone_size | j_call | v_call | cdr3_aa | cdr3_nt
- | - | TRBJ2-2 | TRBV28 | CASTGGPRLTGELFF | TGTGCCAGCACCGGCGGGCCACGATTGACCGGGGAGCTGTTTTTT
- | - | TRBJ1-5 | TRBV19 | CASSIDRPSQPQHF | TGTGCCAGTAGTATTGACAGACCAAGTCAGCCCCAGCATTTT
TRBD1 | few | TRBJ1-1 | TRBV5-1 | CASSLDRGRTEAFF | TGCGCCAGCAGCTTGGACAGGGGACGCACTGAAGCTTTCTTT
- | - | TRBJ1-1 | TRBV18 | CASSSGGDTEAFF | TGTGCCAGCTCTTCGGGAGGGGACACTGAAGCTTTCTTT
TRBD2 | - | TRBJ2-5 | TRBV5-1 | CASSLGLAEITFGETQYF | TGCGCCAGCAGCTTGGGACTAGCGGAGATTACCTTCGGAGAGACCCAGTACTTC
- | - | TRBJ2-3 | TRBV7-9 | CASSLGGADTQYF | TGTGCCAGCAGCTTGGGTGGAGCAGATACGCAGTATTTT
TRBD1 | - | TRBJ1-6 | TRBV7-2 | CASSEQGVGNSPLHF | TGTGCCAGCAGCGAACAGGGGGTCGGTAATTCACCCCTCCACTTT
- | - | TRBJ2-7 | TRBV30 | CAWRRTTVWNEQYF | TGTGCCTGGAGAAGGACTACTGTCTGGAACGAGCAGTACTTC
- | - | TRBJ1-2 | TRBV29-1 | CSAGFTPGGYTF | TGCAGCGCCGGTTTCACGCCGGGGGGCTACACCTTC
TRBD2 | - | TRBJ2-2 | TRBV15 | CATSTRTSGRFAGELFF | TGTGCCACCAGCACCCGGACTAGCGGGAGATTCGCCGGGGAGCTGTTTTTT
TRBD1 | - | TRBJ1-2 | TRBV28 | CASSSGTGLNYGYTF | TGTGCCAGCAGTTCAGGGACAGGTTTAAACTATGGCTACACCTTC
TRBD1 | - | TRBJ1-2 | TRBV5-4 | CASSLPRGLSGYTF | TGTGCCAGCAGCCTTCCGAGGGGGCTGTCTGGCTACACCTTC
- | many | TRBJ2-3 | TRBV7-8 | CASSAEPQTQYF | TGTGCCAGCTCCGCGGAACCCCAAACGCAGTATTTT
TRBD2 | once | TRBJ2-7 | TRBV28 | CASGPYGGGRAYEQYF | TGTGCCAGCGGTCCCTATGGTGGCGGGAGGGCCTACGAGCAGTACTTC
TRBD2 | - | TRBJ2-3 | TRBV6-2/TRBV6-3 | CASSTPFGSGSGNTQYF | TGTGCCAGCAGTACTCCCTTCGGTAGCGGGAGTGGAAATACGCAGTATTTT
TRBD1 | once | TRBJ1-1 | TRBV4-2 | CASSHAGTGRMNTEAFF | TGTGCCAGCAGCCATGCCGGGACAGGGAGGATGAACACTGAAGCTTTCTTT
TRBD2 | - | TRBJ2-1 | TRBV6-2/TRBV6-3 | CASSYTGTSGERRFF | TGTGCCAGCAGTTACACCGGGACTAGCGGGGAGCGACGGTTCTTC
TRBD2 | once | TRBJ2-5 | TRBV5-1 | CASSLDSGGRRETQYF | TGCGCCAGCAGCTTGGACTCGGGCGGGAGGCGGGAGACCCAGTACTTC
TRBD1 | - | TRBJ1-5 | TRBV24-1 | CATSDYRGVRQPQHF | TGTGCCACCAGTGATTACAGGGGAGTACGACAGCCCCAGCATTTT
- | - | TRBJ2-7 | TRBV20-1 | CSASRQDEQYF | TGCAGTGCTAGCCGACAGGACGAGCAGTACTTC
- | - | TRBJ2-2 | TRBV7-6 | CASSTLAGDTGELFF | TGTGCCAGCAGCACCCTCGCAGGGGACACCGGGGAGCTGTTTTTT
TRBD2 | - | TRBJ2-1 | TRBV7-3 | CASSYYSGMGNEQFF | TGTGCCAGCAGCTACTATAGCGGGATGGGCAATGAGCAGTTCTTC
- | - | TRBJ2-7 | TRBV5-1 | CASSLEASFYEQYF | TGCGCCAGCAGCTTGGAGGCTAGCTTCTACGAGCAGTACTTC
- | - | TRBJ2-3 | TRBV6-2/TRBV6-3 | CASSYSGPTSTQYF | TGTGCCAGCAGTTACTCGGGCCCAACTTCTACGCAGTATTTT
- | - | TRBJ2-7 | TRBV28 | CASSATQALGTYEQYF | TGTGCCAGCAGTGCGACACAGGCCCTTGGTACCTACGAGCAGTACTTC
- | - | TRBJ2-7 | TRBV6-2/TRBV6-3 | CASSWRGDSIHEQYF | TGTGCCAGCAGTTGGAGAGGGGACTCTATCCACGAGCAGTACTTC
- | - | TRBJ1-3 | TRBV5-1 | CASSLAPGNGNTIYF | TGCGCCAGCAGCTTGGCGCCGGGGAACGGAAACACCATATATTTT
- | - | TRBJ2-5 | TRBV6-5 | CASSYAPTGETQYF | TGTGCCAGCAGTTACGCACCCACGGGGGAGACCCAGTACTTC
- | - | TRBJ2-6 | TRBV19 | CASRLKGDFSGANVLTF | TGTGCCAGTAGATTGAAAGGGGATTTCTCTGGGGCCAACGTCCTGACTTTC
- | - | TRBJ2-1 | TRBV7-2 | CASSMGPTQFF | TGTGCCAGCTCTATGGGGCCTACACAGTTCTTC
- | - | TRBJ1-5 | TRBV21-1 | CASSKGHLWVSNQPQHF | TGTGCCAGCAGCAAAGGACACCTTTGGGTGAGCAATCAGCCCCAGCATTTT
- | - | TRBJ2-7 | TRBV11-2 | CASSLGGNSAYEQYF | TGTGCCAGCAGCTTAGGAGGTAATAGCGCCTACGAGCAGTACTTC